This note documents a single T cell receptor (beta chain) sequence. Its specificity is unknown. Sequenced by immunoSEQ multiplex PCR; TCRdb stores in-frame clones only, minus some. The table records roughly 250,000 clones, approximately 95% of them present only once. The sample is drawn from a study of T cell responses to AZD1222 COVID-19 vaccine. Germline lookup yields CDR1 LNHDA and CDR2 SQIVND (reference sequence). This CDR3 contains 16 residues. V dropped 3 bases and J dropped 3 bases, with 16 bases sitting between them. Study-wide results and limits: Reports indicate that nearly half of spike-specific TCRs are directed at unmutated variant regions. Most donors were white British and more were female, and clonal diversity was possibly underestimated.

The TCR comes from an adult in good health. This specimen was peripheral blood, taken on day 0 of AZD1222 vaccination. The chain carries TRBV19 and TRBJ2-3; D is possibly TRBD2 (5 bases). CDR3 nucleotide sequence: TGTGCCAGTAGTATGAAGGGTGGTTCGGGAACAGATACGCAGTATTTT. It yields the protein CASSMKGGSGTDTQYF.